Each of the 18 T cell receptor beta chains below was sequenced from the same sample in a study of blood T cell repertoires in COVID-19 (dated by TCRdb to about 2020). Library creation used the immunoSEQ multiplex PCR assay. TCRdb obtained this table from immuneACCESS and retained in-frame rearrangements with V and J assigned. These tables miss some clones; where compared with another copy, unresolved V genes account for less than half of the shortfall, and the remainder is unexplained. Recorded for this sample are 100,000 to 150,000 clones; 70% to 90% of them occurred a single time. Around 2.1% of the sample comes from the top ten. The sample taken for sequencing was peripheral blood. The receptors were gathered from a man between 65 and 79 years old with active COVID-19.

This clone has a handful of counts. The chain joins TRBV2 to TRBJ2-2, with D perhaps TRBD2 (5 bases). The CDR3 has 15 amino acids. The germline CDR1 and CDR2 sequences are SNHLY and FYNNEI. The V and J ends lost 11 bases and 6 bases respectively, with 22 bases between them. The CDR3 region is CASLPRSGIAGELFF. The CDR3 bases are TGTGCCTCATTACCGAGGTCGGGGATCGCCGGGGAGCTGTTTTTT.

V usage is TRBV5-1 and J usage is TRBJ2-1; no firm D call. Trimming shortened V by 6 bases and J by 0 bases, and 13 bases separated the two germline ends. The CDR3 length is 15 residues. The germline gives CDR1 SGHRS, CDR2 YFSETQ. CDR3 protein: CASTSGGSSYNEQFF. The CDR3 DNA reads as TGCGCCAGCACCTCTGGCGGTAGCTCCTACAATGAGCAGTTCTTC.

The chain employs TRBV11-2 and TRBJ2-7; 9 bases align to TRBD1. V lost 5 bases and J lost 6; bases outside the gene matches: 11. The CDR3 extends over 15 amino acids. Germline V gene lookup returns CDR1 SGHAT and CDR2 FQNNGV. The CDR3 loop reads CASSTTRDRAGEQYF. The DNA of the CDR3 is TGTGCCAGCAGCACGACCCGGGACAGGGCAGGCGAGCAGTACTTC.

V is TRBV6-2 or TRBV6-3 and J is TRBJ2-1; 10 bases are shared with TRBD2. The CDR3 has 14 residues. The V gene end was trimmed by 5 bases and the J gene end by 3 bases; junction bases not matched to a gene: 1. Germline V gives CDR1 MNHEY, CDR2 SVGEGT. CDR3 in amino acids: CASSLAGDYNEQFF. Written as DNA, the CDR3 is TGTGCCAGCAGTCTAGCGGGGGACTACAATGAGCAGTTCTTC.

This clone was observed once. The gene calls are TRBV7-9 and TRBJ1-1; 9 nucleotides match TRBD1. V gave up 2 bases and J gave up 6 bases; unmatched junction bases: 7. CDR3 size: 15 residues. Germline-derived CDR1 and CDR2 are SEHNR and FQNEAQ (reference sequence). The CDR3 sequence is CASSLLGTGSSEAFF. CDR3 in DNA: TGTGCCAGCAGCTTATTGGGGACAGGGAGTTCTGAAGCTTTCTTT. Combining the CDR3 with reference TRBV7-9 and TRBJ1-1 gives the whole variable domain DTGVSQNPRHKITKRGQNVTFRCDPISEHNRLYWYRQTLGQGPEFLTYFQNEAQLEKSRLLSDRFSAERPKGSFSTLEIQRTEQGDSAMYLCASSLLGTGSSEAFFGQGTRLTVV.

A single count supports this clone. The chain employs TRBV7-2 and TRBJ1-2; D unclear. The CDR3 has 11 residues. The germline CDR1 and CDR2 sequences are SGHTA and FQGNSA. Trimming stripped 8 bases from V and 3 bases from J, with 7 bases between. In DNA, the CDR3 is TGTGCCAGCGGGCGGGACTATGGCTACACCTTC. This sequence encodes CASGRDYGYTF. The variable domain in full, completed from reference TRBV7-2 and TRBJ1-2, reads GAGVSQSPSNKVTEKGKDVELRCDPISGHTALYWYRQSLGQGLEFLIYFQGNSAPDKSGLPSDRFSAERTGGSVSTLTIQRTQQEDSAVYLCASGRDYGYTFGSGTRLTVV.

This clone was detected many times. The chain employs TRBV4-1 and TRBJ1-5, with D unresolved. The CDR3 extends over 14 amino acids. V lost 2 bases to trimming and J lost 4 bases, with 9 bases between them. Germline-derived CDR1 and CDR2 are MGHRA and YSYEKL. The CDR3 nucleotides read TGCGCCAGCAGCCAAAAGGCGGGGAATCAGCCCCAGCATTTT. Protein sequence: CASSQKAGNQPQHF.

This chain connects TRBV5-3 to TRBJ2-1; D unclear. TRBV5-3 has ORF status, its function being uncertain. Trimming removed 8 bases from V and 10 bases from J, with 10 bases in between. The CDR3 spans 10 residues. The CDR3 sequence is CASWIREQFF. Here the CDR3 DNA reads TGTGCCAGTTGGATCAGGGAGCAGTTCTTC.

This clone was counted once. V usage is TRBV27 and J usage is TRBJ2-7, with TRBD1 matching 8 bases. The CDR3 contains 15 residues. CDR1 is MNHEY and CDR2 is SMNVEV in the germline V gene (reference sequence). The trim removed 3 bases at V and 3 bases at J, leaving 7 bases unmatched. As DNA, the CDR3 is TGTGCCAGCAGTTTCTCTGGGACAGGTGGCTACGAGCAGTACTTC. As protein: CASSFSGTGGYEQYF.

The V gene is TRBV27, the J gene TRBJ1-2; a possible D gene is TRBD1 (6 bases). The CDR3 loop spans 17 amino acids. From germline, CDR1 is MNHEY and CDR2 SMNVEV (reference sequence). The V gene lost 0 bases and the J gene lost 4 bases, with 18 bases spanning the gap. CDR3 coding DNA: TGTGCCAGCAGTTTATCGGCAAACAGGGAAGGAGGCTATGGCTACACCTTC. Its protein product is CASSLSANREGGYGYTF.

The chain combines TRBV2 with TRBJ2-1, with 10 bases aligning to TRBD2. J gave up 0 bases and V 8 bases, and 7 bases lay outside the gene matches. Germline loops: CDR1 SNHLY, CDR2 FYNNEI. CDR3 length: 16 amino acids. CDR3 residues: CASGASGSSSYNEQFF. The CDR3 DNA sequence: TGTGCCAGCGGGGCTAGCGGGAGTAGCTCCTACAATGAGCAGTTCTTC.

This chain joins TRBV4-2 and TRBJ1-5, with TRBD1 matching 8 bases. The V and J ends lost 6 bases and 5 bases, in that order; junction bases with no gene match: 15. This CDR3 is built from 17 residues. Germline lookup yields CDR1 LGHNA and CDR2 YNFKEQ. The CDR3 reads CASSQTAGGLGYQPQHF. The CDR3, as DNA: TGTGCCAGCAGTCAGACAGCAGGGGGCTTAGGGTATCAGCCCCAGCATTTT.

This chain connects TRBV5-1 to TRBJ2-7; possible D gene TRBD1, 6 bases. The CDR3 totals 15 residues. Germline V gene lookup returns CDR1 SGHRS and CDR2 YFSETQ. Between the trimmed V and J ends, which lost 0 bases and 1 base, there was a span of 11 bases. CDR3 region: CASSLETGGSYEQYF. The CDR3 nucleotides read TGCGCCAGCAGCTTGGAGACAGGCGGGTCCTACGAGCAGTACTTC.

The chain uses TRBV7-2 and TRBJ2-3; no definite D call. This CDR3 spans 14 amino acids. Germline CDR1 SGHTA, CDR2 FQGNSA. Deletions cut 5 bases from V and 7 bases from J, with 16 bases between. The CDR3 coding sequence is TGTGCCAGCAGCCCGGTGAGCCCCCCGCATACGCAGTATTTT. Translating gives CASSPVSPPHTQYF.

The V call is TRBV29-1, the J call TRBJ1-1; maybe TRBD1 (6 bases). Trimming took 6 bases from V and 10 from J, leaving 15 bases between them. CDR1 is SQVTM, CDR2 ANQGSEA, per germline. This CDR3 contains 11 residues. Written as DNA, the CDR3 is TGCAGCGTGCACCAGGGGAACCTAGCTTTCTTT. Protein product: CSVHQGNLAFF. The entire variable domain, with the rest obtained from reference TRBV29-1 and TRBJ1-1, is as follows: SAVISQKPSRDICQRGTSLTIQCQVDSQVTMMFWYRQQPGQSLTLIATANQGSEATYESGFVIDKFPISRPNLTFSTLTVSNMSPEDSSIYLCSVHQGNLAFFGQGTRLTVV.

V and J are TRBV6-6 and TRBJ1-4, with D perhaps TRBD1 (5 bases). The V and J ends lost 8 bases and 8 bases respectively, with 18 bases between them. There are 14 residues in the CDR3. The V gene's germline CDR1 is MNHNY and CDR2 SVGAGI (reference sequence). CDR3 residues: CASARRAEGEKLFF. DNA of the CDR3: TGTGCCAGCGCAAGGCGAGCGGAGGGGGAAAAACTGTTTTTT.

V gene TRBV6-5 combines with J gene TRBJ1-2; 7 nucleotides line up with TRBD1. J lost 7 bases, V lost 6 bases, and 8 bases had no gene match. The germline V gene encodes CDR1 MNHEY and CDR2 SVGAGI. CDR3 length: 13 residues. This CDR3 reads CASSRQGSGGYTF. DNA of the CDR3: TGTGCCAGCAGCCGACAGGGTTCTGGTGGCTACACCTTC.

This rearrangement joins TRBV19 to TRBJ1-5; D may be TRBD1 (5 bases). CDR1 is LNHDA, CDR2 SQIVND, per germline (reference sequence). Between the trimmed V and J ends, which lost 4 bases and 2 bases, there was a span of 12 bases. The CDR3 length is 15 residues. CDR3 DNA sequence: TGTGCCAGTAGTACAACCTCGGGGGGCAATCAGCCCCAGCATTTT. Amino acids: CASSTTSGGNQPQHF.